This T cell receptor (beta chain) appears in the sequencing data of a study of control samples from healthy donors and cancer patients. Libraries were prepared by immunoSEQ multiplex PCR; TCRdb keeps only in-frame clonotypes and omits some of them. The repertoire consists of some 56,000 clones, with around 95% occurring once and the leading ten covering approximately 2.4%. The trim removed 7 bases at V and 7 bases at J, leaving 10 bases unmatched. The CDR3 has 15 amino acids. Germline CDR1 reads KGHDR; CDR2 reads SFDVKD. The sequence was obtained from a young man in good health. The gene calls are TRBV24-1 and TRBJ2-1; 9 nucleotides agree with TRBD2. Sequencing was carried out using blood. The CDR3 reads CATRRPGLAVNEQFF. Here the CDR3 DNA reads TGTGCCACCAGGCGACCGGGACTAGCTGTGAATGAGCAGTTCTTC.